This TCR beta chain was identified during a study of blood T cells in healthy people across ages. Primed by a sample-barcoded 5' primer and a J-beta primer mix, a second PCR proceeded for 7 to 11 cycles. Each CDR3 protein gets one entry after TCRdb re-called the 5' RACE reads with MiXCR. The sample carries about 780,000 distinct CDR3 sequences, more than 35% recorded once. Russia was home to the donors, healthy Caucasian individuals aged roughly 6 to 90. Germline V gene data show CDR1 as SGHTA and CDR2 as FQGTGA. The CDR3 contains 13 residues. V shed 5 bases and J 6 bases; nucleotides not matched to a gene: 4.

The receptor's source is a man older than 75 in good health. Sequences were obtained from blood. The chain uses TRBV7-3 and TRBJ2-7; 10 bases map to TRBD2. DNA for the CDR3: TGTGCCAGCAGCCCTAGCGGGAGTAGCGAGCAGTACTTC. Protein product: CASSPSGSSEQYF.